This TCR beta chain stems from a study of shared clonotypes between healthy human individuals. Findings and limits, study-wide: Although depth was large, rarefaction showed that sequencing of the sorted subsets was incomplete. Clonotype sharing across a few donors was observed for about 5.5% of naive CD4 clonotypes. When compared with the clonotypes that were shared by all four sorted-subset donors, the non-shared clonotypes turned out to have lower generation probabilities.

Concerning this clone: Its antigen is currently unknown.

The germline gives CDR1 SQVTM, CDR2 ANQGSEA. V lost 8 bases, J lost 5 bases, and 9 bases stayed unmatched. The CDR3 has 13 amino acids. CD4+ cells were split into CD45RA+ naive and CD45RA-negative memory subsets. TCRdb keeps only in-frame clones here, not all; method: immunoSEQ multiplex PCR. The top ten hold 0.39% of the sample, which has approximately 2.3 million clones, approximately 93% seen once. Material for sequencing was naive CD4+ T cells from PBMCs. The subset was: CD45RA+ positively selected. This clonotype originated in a man between 18 and 29 years old in good health. Some clones in this sample may be carry-over from other donors' samples. This chain connects TRBV29-1 to TRBJ2-7; 10 bases are a match to TRBD2. This CDR3 reads CSIASGRIDEQYF. The CDR3 DNA follows: TGCAGCATCGCTAGCGGGAGAATCGACGAGCAGTACTTC.